These 9 T cell receptor beta chains share one sample of origin, sequenced in a study of T cells after posttransplantation cyclophosphamide. Cyclophosphamide on days +3 and +4 followed busulfan-fludarabine conditioning and a marrow graft. Data came from immunoSEQ multiplex PCR; TCRdb stores just in-frame clones and leaves some out. This sample carries 750 to 850 clones, more than 65% of them seen once, and the ten largest clones take 24%. This sample comprised CD4+ T cells sorted from blood, obtained after an allogeneic stem cell transplant with post-transplant cyclophosphamide. These receptors were collected from a female patient aged 30 to 45 who received an allogeneic stem cell transplant from a related donor, was CMV-positive, and had no GVHD. Some T cells may be the graft donor's.

The chain carries TRBV6-5 and TRBJ1-6; 7 nucleotides align to TRBD1. The V gene end was trimmed by 6 bases and the J gene end by 10 bases; junction bases not matched to a gene: 12. Germline CDR1 and CDR2: MNHEY and SVGAGI. This CDR3 is 15 amino acids long. The CDR3 nucleotides read TGTGCCAGCAGCCGTCAACAGGGGTTTACGTCACCCCTCCACTTT. It is translated as CASSRQQGFTSPLHF.

The chain links TRBV4-2 to TRBJ1-1, with D hard to call. Trimming removed 0 bases at V and 3 bases at J, with 5 bases between. This CDR3 has 13 amino acids. Germline CDR1 is LGHNA and CDR2 is YNFKEQ. The CDR3 DNA follows: TGTGCCAGCAGCCAAGAGGCCTACACTGAAGCTTTCTTT. As protein: CASSQEAYTEAFF.

This clone is labeled as hyperexpanded. The chain carries TRBV5-1 and TRBJ2-2, with D uncertain. Germline CDR1 and CDR2: SGHRS and YFSETQ. The V end was cut by 2 bases, the J end by 6 bases, with 8 bases between. This CDR3 is built from 13 residues. This chain's CDR3 is CASSFSIAGELFF. As DNA, the CDR3 is TGCGCCAGCAGCTTTAGTATAGCCGGGGAGCTGTTTTTT.

The chain links TRBV5-1 to TRBJ1-1; 10 bases agree with TRBD1. V lost 6 bases to trimming and J lost 6 bases; unmatched junction nucleotides: 8. The CDR3 is made up of 14 amino acids. CDR1 and CDR2 from the germline V gene are SGHRS and YFSETQ. The DNA of the CDR3 is TGCGCCAGCACCTACGGGACAGGGGTTTCTGAAGCTTTCTTT. It translates to CASTYGTGVSEAFF.

The CDR3 here is CASSFSGASYNEQFF. In nucleotides, the CDR3 is TGCGCCAGCAGCTTTTCAGGGGCTTCCTACAATGAGCAGTTCTTC. The chain links TRBV5-1 to TRBJ2-1, with D perhaps TRBD1 (6 bases). CDR1 is SGHRS, CDR2 YFSETQ, per germline. The CDR3 is 15 residues long. Trimming took off 2 bases at V and 1 base at J, with 10 bases between the two ends. The whole variable domain, filled in from reference TRBV5-1 and TRBJ2-1, reads KAGVTQTPRYLIKTRGQQVTLSCSPISGHRSVSWYQQTPGQGLQFLFEYFSETQRNKGNFPGRFSGRQFSNSRSEMNVSTLELGDSALYLCASSFSGASYNEQFFGPGTRLTVL.

The V and J genes are TRBV7-8 and TRBJ2-1; 9 positions match TRBD1. Trimming took 4 bases from V and 7 from J; bases not matched to a gene: 8. This CDR3 contains 15 residues. Germline-derived CDR1 and CDR2 are SGHVS and FQNEAQ. The CDR3 region has the DNA TGTGCCAGCAGCTCAGTCGGGACAGGGCGAAATGAGCAGTTCTTC. This sequence encodes CASSSVGTGRNEQFF.

This chain links TRBV5-1 with TRBJ1-1, with 7 positions matching TRBD1. The V gene's germline CDR1 is SGHRS and CDR2 YFSETQ. The CDR3 covers 12 residues. After removal of 1 base from V and 8 bases from J, the junction contained 2 bases not matched to a gene. The CDR3 bases are TGCGCCAGCAGCTTGAAGGGGGCCGAAGCTTTCTTT. It encodes CASSLKGAEAFF. Variable domain in full (rest from reference TRBV5-1 and TRBJ1-1): KAGVTQTPRYLIKTRGQQVTLSCSPISGHRSVSWYQQTPGQGLQFLFEYFSETQRNKGNFPGRFSGRQFSNSRSEMNVSTLELGDSALYLCASSLKGAEAFFGQGTRLTVV.

The chain uses TRBV10-2 and TRBJ1-2, with 8 bases matching TRBD1. The germline CDR1 and CDR2 sequences are WSHSY and SAAADI. The CDR3 spans 14 residues. J was trimmed by 0 bases and V by 8 bases; bases with no gene match: 5. This CDR3 is CASSWDRTNYGYTF. CDR3 nucleotides: TGCGCCAGCTCCTGGGACAGGACTAACTATGGCTACACCTTC.

This clone showed up just a few times. The chain combines TRBV5-1 with TRBJ2-1, with D perhaps TRBD1 (5 bases). In germline, CDR1 is SGHRS, CDR2 YFSETQ. V was clipped by 0 bases and J by 7 bases, with 11 bases between them. The CDR3 runs 14 residues. CDR3 in DNA: TGCGCCAGCAGCTTGGGGGGCGCGTCGAATGAGCAGTTCTTC. Translating it yields CASSLGGASNEQFF.